The TCR beta chain described here comes from a study of STAT3 mutations in large granular lymphocyte leukemia. Study-wide results and limits: Variable sampling intervals and differing treatment regimens complicated linking therapy response to TCR clonal burden changes. At least one immunodominant TCR beta clonotype appeared in every T-cell large granular lymphocyte leukemia patient.

Clones were read by immunoSEQ multiplex PCR, and TCRdb kept only the in-frame ones, dropping some. The profile shows 1,000 to 1,500 clones, 34% of them singletons. Germline V gene sequence: CDR1 MNHEY, CDR2 SVGAGI. The J segment lost 8 bases and the V segment lost 6 bases, leaving 8 bases of the junction unmatched. The CDR3 has 13 residues. This clone was seen once. Its antigen is still unknown. Sequencing input: PBMCs. V usage is TRBV6-5 and J usage is TRBJ1-2; 8 bases fit TRBD1. The source of this sequence is a human donor with T large granular lymphocyte leukemia. Some clones in this sample may be carry-over from other donors' samples. CDR3 bases: TGTGCCAGCAGGGGGACAGGCCGCGACGGCTACACCTTC. Its translation is CASRGTGRDGYTF.